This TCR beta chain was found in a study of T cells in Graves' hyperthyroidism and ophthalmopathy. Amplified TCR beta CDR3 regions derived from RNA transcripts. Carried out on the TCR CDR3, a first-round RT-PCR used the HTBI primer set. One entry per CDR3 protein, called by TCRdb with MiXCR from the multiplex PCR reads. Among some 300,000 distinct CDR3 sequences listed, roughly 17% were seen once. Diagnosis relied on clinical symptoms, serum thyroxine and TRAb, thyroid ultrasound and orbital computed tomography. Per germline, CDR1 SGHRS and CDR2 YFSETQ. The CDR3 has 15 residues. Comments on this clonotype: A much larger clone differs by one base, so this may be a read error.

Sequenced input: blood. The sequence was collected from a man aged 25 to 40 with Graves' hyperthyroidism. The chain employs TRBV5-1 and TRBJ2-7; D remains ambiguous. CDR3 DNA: TGCGCCAGCAGCTTGGAGGCAGGCGAGATCTACGAGCAGCACTTC. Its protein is CASSLEAGEIYEQHF.